The clone carrying this T cell receptor (beta chain) was detected a few times. Its target is not known. Unmatched junction bases numbered 9, after V lost 4 bases and J lost 9 bases. Per the germline V gene, CDR1 is LNHDA and CDR2 is SQIVND (reference sequence). The CDR3 is 15 residues long. This sample is drawn from a study of cytomegalovirus exposure and HLA in healthy donors. Primers for the PCR totalled 60 Vbeta and 13 Jbeta. Assay used: immunoSEQ multiplex PCR; TCRdb lists only in-frame clones, some missing. The sample has about 110,000 clones, 80% to 85% seen once. Overall study findings and caveats: Analysis was carried out at a later point, and it linked a missense DCLRE1C variant to TCR beta V- and J-gene trimming. A later examination showed that TCR association rates differed by HLA locus, with DRB1 most and HLA-C fewest.

The clonotype comes from a woman aged 25-40 years in good health and CMV-seronegative. This chain links TRBV19 with TRBJ2-1; 10 bases agree with TRBD2. The sample comprised PBMCs. This CDR3 is CASSTRAGGPSEQFF. CDR3 nucleotides: TGTGCCAGTAGTACTCGAGCGGGAGGGCCCAGTGAGCAGTTCTTC.